This T cell receptor beta chain appears in the sequencing data of a study of vaccination and CD4 T cells after COVID-19. With the Oncomine TCR Beta short-read assay, DNA from cultured CD4+ T cells was sequenced. The template was genomic DNA from cultured CD4+ T cells. TCRdb reprocessed the PCR reads via MiXCR and lists one record per CDR3 protein. The sample carries approximately 20,000 distinct CDR3 sequences, roughly 50% recorded once. Study-wide results and caveats: Median numbers of SARS-CoV-2-reactive clonotypes increased from 21 to 38 (not a significant change). Within convalescent individuals, 304 out of 307 vaccine-specific clones proved to be spike mono-reactive.

The treatment denotes: roughly 10-day PBMC culture with coronavirus spike peptide pools or control peptides (ViraFEST assay). ViraFEST stimulated the growth of antigen-specific T cells using peptide pools and subsequently profiled their TCRs by sequencing. The CDR3 consists of 13 residues. Germline lookup yields CDR1 SGHAT and CDR2 FQNNGV. Trimming pared 4 bases from V and 3 bases from J, leaving 9 bases between. This clonotype was seen once. Its target is unknown. The chain carries TRBV11-2 and TRBJ1-1, with D hard to call. The sample was CD4+ T cells from blood, cultured in vitro. The sequence derives from a human donor who had recovered from COVID-19. The CDR3 region is CASSSALYTEAFF. In nucleotides, the CDR3 is TGTGCCAGCAGCTCGGCGTTGTACACTGAAGCTTTCTTT. Full variable domain (outside the CDR3, taken from reference TRBV11-2 and TRBJ1-1): EAGVAQSPRYKIIEKRQSVAFWCNPISGHATLYWYQQILGQGPKLLIQFQNNGVVDDSQLPKDRFSAERLKGVDSTLKIQPAKLEDSAVYLCASSSALYTEAFFGQGTRLTVV.